This entry lists 12 T cell receptor beta chains sequenced from one sample in a study of shared clonotypes between healthy human individuals. Using immunoSEQ multiplex PCR, the repertoire was profiled, and TCRdb retains in-frame clones only, with some absent. The data contain 2 million to 2.5 million clones, approximately 93% of them singletons. Sequencing was carried out using naive CD4+ T cells from PBMCs. Documented subset: CD45RA+ positively selected. These TCRs come from a man younger than 35 in good health. Some clones in this sample may be carry-over from other donors' samples.

The rearrangement links TRBV30 to TRBJ2-2, with D tentatively TRBD1 (6 bases). Germline assignment: CDR1 GTSNPN and CDR2 SVGIG (reference sequence). The CDR3 extends over 16 amino acids. Trimming left V 0 bases short and J 7 bases short, with 18 bases between. The CDR3, as DNA: TGTGCCTGGAGTGTACTTGGCCAGGGGAACGGCGGGGAGCTGTTTTTT. Translation gives CAWSVLGQGNGGELFF.

The chain employs TRBV7-9 and TRBJ1-1; D unresolved. The germline V and J ends were trimmed by 5 bases and 11 bases, with 12 bases remaining between them. This CDR3 has 11 residues. Looked up from germline, CDR1 is SEHNR and CDR2 is FQNEAQ (reference sequence). The CDR3 DNA is TGTGCCAGCAGCCAAGGTTTCGGGGCTTTCTTT. Encoded protein: CASSQGFGAFF.

The gene calls are TRBV6-5 and TRBJ1-1, with D perhaps matching TRBD1 (6 bases). CDR3 length: 13 residues. V was cut by 3 bases and J by 7 bases, with 12 bases left in between. Germline CDR1 and CDR2: MNHEY and SVGAGI. The CDR3 region has the DNA TGTGCCAGCAGTTATCTTGGGGGGCGTGAAGCTTTCTTT. This codes for CASSYLGGREAFF.

This clone was picked up one time. In DNA, the CDR3 is TGTGCCACCAGCACGGGTAGGAGCTCCTACAATGAGCAGTTCTTC. It translates to CATSTGRSSYNEQFF. The V call is TRBV15, the J call TRBJ2-1; D not certain. There are 15 residues in the CDR3. V lost 4 bases to trimming and J lost 0 bases, with 10 bases between them. Germline V gene sequence: CDR1 LNHNV, CDR2 YYDKDF (reference sequence).

This clone was recorded once. CDR3 DNA: TGTGCCAGCAGCCAAGTTCGGACAGACTTATATGGCTACACCTTC. Amino acid sequence: CASSQVRTDLYGYTF. The chain uses TRBV14 and TRBJ1-2; D perhaps matches TRBD1 (6 bases). Trimming removed 1 base from V and 5 bases from J, with 14 bases in between. Germline CDR1 and CDR2: SGHDN and FVKESK. The CDR3 runs to 15 residues. Based on the CDR3 plus reference TRBV14 and TRBJ1-2, the full variable domain is EAGVTQFPSHSVIEKGQTVTLRCDPISGHDNLYWYRRVMGKEIKFLLHFVKESKQDESGMPNNRFLAERTGGTYSTLKVQPAELEDSGVYFCASSQVRTDLYGYTFGSGTRLTVV.

This chain uses TRBV9 with TRBJ2-7; 9 nucleotides align to TRBD2. The V and J ends lost 3 bases and 6 bases, in that order; junction bases with no gene match: 7. This CDR3 comprises 14 residues. Per germline, CDR1 SGDLS and CDR2 YYNGEE. The CDR3 DNA reads TGTGCCAGCAGCGCCGGACTAGCGTACCCCGAGCAGTACTTC. Translated: CASSAGLAYPEQYF.

The genes are TRBV20-1 and TRBJ2-1; D is uncertain. CDR1 and CDR2 (germline): DFQATT, SNEGSKA (reference sequence). There are 11 residues in the CDR3. Trimming cost V 5 bases and J 6 bases, with 8 bases left between them. This CDR3 is CSAARTNEQFF. CDR3 coding DNA: TGCAGTGCTGCCAGGACCAATGAGCAGTTCTTC.

The CDR3 nucleotides read TGTGCCAGCAGCCGGACTGAGAATTACGAGCAGTACTTC. Protein product: CASSRTENYEQYF. The chain carries TRBV7-9 and TRBJ2-7; the D gene is possibly TRBD2 (5 bases). The V end was cut by 5 bases, the J end by 4 bases, with 12 bases between. Germline V gene sequence: CDR1 SEHNR, CDR2 FQNEAQ (reference sequence). The CDR3 has 13 residues.

This sequence joins TRBV20-1 and TRBJ1-1, with D perhaps TRBD1 (6 bases). This CDR3 region has 11 residues. Germline V lookup: CDR1 DFQATT, CDR2 SNEGSKA (reference sequence). Between the trimmed V and J ends, which lost 5 bases and 9 bases, there was a span of 13 bases. CDR3 nucleotide sequence: TGCAGTGCTGTACACCAGGGGAAAGCTTTCTTT. Amino acids: CSAVHQGKAFF.

The rearrangement joins TRBV27 to TRBJ2-7; D gene ambiguous. Germline CDR1 and CDR2: MNHEY and SMNVEV (reference sequence). The CDR3 spans 13 residues. V was shortened by 2 bases and J by 9 bases, with 14 bases between the two germline ends. CDR3 sequence (DNA): TGTGCCAGCAGTTTAACCCCCGACCTTGGGCAGTACTTC. This sequence encodes CASSLTPDLGQYF.

This chain connects TRBV5-1 to TRBJ2-1; the D is unclear. Germline CDR1 and CDR2: SGHRS and YFSETQ. CDR3 length: 12 amino acids. V lost 0 bases and J 12 bases, leaving 10 bases between the germline ends. CDR3 DNA: TGCGCCAGCAGCTTGGAACACGATAGGCAGTTCTTC. This sequence encodes CASSLEHDRQFF. Variable domain in full (rest from reference TRBV5-1 and TRBJ2-1): KAGVTQTPRYLIKTRGQQVTLSCSPISGHRSVSWYQQTPGQGLQFLFEYFSETQRNKGNFPGRFSGRQFSNSRSEMNVSTLELGDSALYLCASSLEHDRQFFGPGTRLTVL.

The V and J genes are TRBV15 and TRBJ1-4, with TRBD1 identical over 9 bases. The CDR3 contains 16 residues. Germline V gene sequence: CDR1 LNHNV, CDR2 YYDKDF (reference sequence). V lost 0 bases to trimming and J lost 5 bases; unmatched junction nucleotides: 4. CDR3 DNA sequence: TGTGCCACCAGCAGAGATAGGGACAGGGCCAATGAAAAACTGTTTTTT. It encodes CATSRDRDRANEKLFF.